This TCR beta chain was sequenced during a study of T cell repertoires in cytomegalovirus infection (dated by TCRdb to the late 2010s). Regarding the study in general: Peptide stimulations targeted recently identified HLA-C-restricted CMV epitopes, whose presentation resists viral immunomodulation, together with well-studied HLA-B-restricted epitopes. The HLA type of each donor mattered for the analysis, because public TCR beta signatures pointed to carriage of CMV infection along with the matching HLA type. The paper as a whole reports these results and caveats: In both this cohort and an independent cohort of some 380 donors, the cumulative frequency of public TCR beta family members distinguished carriers of CMV infection plus the relevant HLA type. The ex vivo response was dominated by HLA-C-restricted CMV-specific TCR beta clonotypes, which also provided the single most frequent clonotype in two of eight donors.

The treatment or condition tag for this specimen amounts to: in vitro stimulation with specific CMV peptide epitopes to enrich CMV-specific T cells. This sample was sequenced with an Illumina HiSeq 1500. TCRdb reprocessed the public reads (quality trimming at Q25 with fastp, clone calling with MiXCR) and kept in-frame beta chains. Identical CDR3 protein sequences are pooled into one entry, listed with their most common genes and DNA. The sample table holds about 830,000 distinct CDR3 sequences, of which 30% to 35% were seen once. The top ten hold 9.5% to 15% of the sample. This clonotype occurred many times. Its specific antigen is unknown. The junction shows a germline mismatch at one end, possibly a read error. This material consisted of cultured CD8+ T cells from PBMCs, taken from culture after CMV antigen stimulation. This clonotype was sampled from a human donor in good health (CMV status not recorded). Some clones in this sample may be carry-over from other donors' samples.

CDR3 region: CASSSPRGGGTGELFF. Here is the DNA: TGTGCTAGCAGCTCCCCTAGGGGCGGGGGGACCGGGGAGCTGTTTTTT. Rearrangement joined TRBV7-7 to TRBJ2-2; 8 central nucleotides agree with TRBD2. Via the germline V gene (reference sequence), CDR1 is SSHAT and CDR2 FNYEAQ. The CDR3 contains 16 residues, cysteine and phenylalanine counted. This entry keeps only the CDR3 DNA: 48 bases, framed from base 1.